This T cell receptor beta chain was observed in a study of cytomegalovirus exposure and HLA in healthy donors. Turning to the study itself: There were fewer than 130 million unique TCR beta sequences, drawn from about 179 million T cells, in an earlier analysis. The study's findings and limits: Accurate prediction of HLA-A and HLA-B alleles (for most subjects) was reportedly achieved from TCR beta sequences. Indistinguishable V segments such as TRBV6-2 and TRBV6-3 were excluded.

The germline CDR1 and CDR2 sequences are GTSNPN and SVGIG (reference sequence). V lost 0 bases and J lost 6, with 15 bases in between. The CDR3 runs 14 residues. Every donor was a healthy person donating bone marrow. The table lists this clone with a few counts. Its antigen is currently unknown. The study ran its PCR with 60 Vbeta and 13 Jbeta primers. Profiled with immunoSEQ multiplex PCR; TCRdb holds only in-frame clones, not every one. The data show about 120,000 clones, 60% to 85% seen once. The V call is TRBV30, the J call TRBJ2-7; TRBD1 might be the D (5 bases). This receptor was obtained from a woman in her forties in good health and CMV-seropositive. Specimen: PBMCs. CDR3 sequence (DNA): TGTGCCTGGAGTGTACGGGCCCTGGGGCTCGAGCAGTACTTC. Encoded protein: CAWSVRALGLEQYF.